This is a list of T cell receptor beta chains from one sample in a study of cytomegalovirus exposure and HLA in healthy donors. The repertoire was sequenced with immunoSEQ multiplex PCR; TCRdb's copy has only in-frame clones and lacks some. The sample includes approximately 210,000 clones, about 76% seen only once; the top ten take roughly 0.4%. Sequenced: PBMCs. These receptors originate from a male donor in good health and CMV-seropositive. Each CDR3 is given with its conserved first and last residue. The D gene is left open where the match is weak. Clone size is shown for a subset of rows, as once, few, many or a class of expanded clone.

TRBV6-1	-	-	14	TRBJ2-5	CASSVTGLGETQYF	TGTGCCAGCAGTGTAACAGGGTTAGGGGAGACCCAGTACTTC
TRBV19	-	TRBD2	15	TRBJ2-7	CASSTVAGEAYEQYF	TGTGCCAGTAGTACTGTAGCGGGAGAGGCCTACGAGCAGTACTTC
TRBV28	once	TRBD1	14	TRBJ1-6	CASSIGTGNSPLHF	TGTGCCAGCAGTATCGGGACAGGGAATTCACCCCTCCACTTT
TRBV19	few	-	13	TRBJ1-1	CASISTGNTEAFF	TGTGCCAGTATTTCGACAGGGAACACTGAAGCTTTCTTT
TRBV19	-	TRBD1	14	TRBJ1-2	CASSHGTGVAGYTF	TGTGCCAGTAGCCACGGGACAGGGGTGGCTGGCTACACCTTC
TRBV5-8	few	TRBD1	16	TRBJ2-7	CASSRGSYDRGDEQYF	TGTGCCAGCAGCCGAGGCTCGTACGACAGGGGGGACGAGCAGTACTTC
TRBV6-5	-	TRBD1	14	TRBJ2-2	CASSYGQGSGELFF	TGTGCCAGCAGTTATGGACAGGGGTCCGGGGAGCTGTTTTTT
TRBV5-4	few	-	15	TRBJ2-2	CASSARLVSAGELFF	TGTGCCAGCAGCGCTAGACTAGTATCGGCCGGGGAGCTGTTTTTT
TRBV29-1	-	-	15	TRBJ2-3	CSVGTRQASTDTQYF	TGCAGCGTTGGAACCCGACAGGCTAGCACAGATACGCAGTATTTT
TRBV6-5	-	-	16	TRBJ1-2	CASSYSGQRGYYGYTF	TGTGCCAGCAGTTACTCAGGACAGCGAGGGTACTATGGCTACACCTTC
TRBV9	-	-	13	TRBJ1-6	CASSVAGSSPLHF	TGTGCCAGCAGCGTAGCGGGGAGTTCACCCCTCCACTTT
TRBV7-8	-	TRBD1	14	TRBJ1-5	CASSLTGGGQPQHF	TGTGCCAGCAGCTTGACAGGGGGAGGTCAGCCCCAGCATTTT
TRBV5-5	-	TRBD2	17	TRBJ2-3	CASSLTPGSGGATTQYF	TGTGCCAGCAGCTTGACCCCCGGGAGCGGGGGGGCCACTACGCAGTATTTT
TRBV4-3	-	-	15	TRBJ1-1	CASSQVTGLNTEAFF	TGCGCCAGCAGCCAAGTAACGGGTTTGAACACTGAAGCTTTCTTT
TRBV9	-	-	13	TRBJ1-2	CASRTTGGNGYTF	TGTGCCAGCAGGACGACAGGTGGAAATGGCTACACCTTC
TRBV4-3	-	-	15	TRBJ2-7	CASSQGGGVGYEQYF	TGCGCCAGCAGCCAAGGCGGAGGGGTAGGCTACGAGCAGTACTTC
TRBV19	-	-	17	TRBJ1-4	CASSIGIVSTGGEKLFF	TGTGCCAGTAGTATAGGAATTGTATCCACCGGCGGGGAAAAACTGTTTTTT
TRBV7-9	few	-	14	TRBJ1-2	CASSLVGTGACYTF	TGTGCCAGCAGCTTAGTCGGTACAGGAGCTTGCTACACCTTC